This paragraph reports one T cell receptor (beta chain). What it binds is unknown. This record comes from a study of shared clonotypes between healthy human individuals. Study summary: Donors had three CD4 naive, three CD4 memory, two CD8 naive and one CD8 memory plate apiece.

Whole-study results and caveats: Richness estimates generally favored naive over memory subsets.

Execution of the assay was at deep level. The material for each subset, its genomic DNA, was split evenly across several immunoSEQ plates. The data were produced by immunoSEQ multiplex PCR, yet TCRdb's version contains in-frame clones alone and is incomplete. The sample yields 2,100,000 or so clones, around 95% seen once. This CDR3 spans 15 amino acids. Germline assignment: CDR1 KGHSH and CDR2 LQKENI. The ends were cut back, 5 bases at V and 3 bases at J, with 14 bases in the middle. The sequence was collected from a young man in good health. Material for sequencing was naive CD4+ T cells sorted from blood. As for subset: CD45RA+ positively selected. The genes are TRBV18 and TRBJ1-5, with unresolved D. As DNA, the CDR3 is TGTGCCAGCTCATCGGACGGACGGAACAATCAGCCCCAGCATTTT. This encodes CASSSDGRNNQPQHF.